This TCR beta chain is from a study of T cells in women clearing cervical HPV infection (dated by TCRdb to 2016 to 2019). Regarding the study in general: Cases were some 24 women with histologically confirmed HPV16-related CIN3 or worse, including a couple of invasive cancers. Controls were around 24 women whose single incident HPV16 infection cleared within 12 months without precancer or cancer developing. Blood from cases was collected at the visit where the lesion was first found, while blood from controls was collected once the infection could no longer be detected. Among cases, blood sampling came a median of nearly 150 days after lesion detection, with an interquartile range of about 80 to 230 days. Because only a few women had HLA typing data, the possibility that HLA type acted as a confounder could not be ruled out. The exploratory proof-of-principle case-control study was nested within the Guanacaste HPV Natural History Study in Costa Rica and compared TCR repertoires across cervical HPV16 outcomes. Cases were matched to controls by age within five years and by the year the sample was collected. Cases had a median age of almost 35 years compared with roughly 37 for controls, and baseline characteristics showed no significant differences between the groups. In the parent cohort, approximately 9,400 women aged 18 or older were enrolled in Guanacaste, Costa Rica, during about 1993 to 1994 and were followed for over six years. As quality controls, five blinded duplicates were added to each group, bringing the total to roughly 60 samples made up of 50 or so participants and about ten replicates.

The V end gives up 6 bases and the J end 3 bases, leaving 6 bases in the junction not matched to a gene. From the germline V gene (reference sequence), CDR1 is DFQATT and CDR2 is SNEGSKA. Including the terminal cysteine and phenylalanine, the CDR3 comprises 15 residues. Part of the CDR3 DNA is given, 36 bases translated from base 1. Broader findings and caveats from the paper: Because the number of T cells in each sample was unknown, differences in richness could reflect differing T-cell content rather than repertoire biology. Random forest classifiers combining richness and V gene abundances distinguished cases from controls with an estimated AUC of around 0.79. The cross-sectional design could not show whether the associations came before the infection or were a result of it, and neither effector/memory subsets nor HPV-specific T cells were isolated. Significantly higher TCR repertoire richness was observed in CIN3+ cases than in controls across sequencing depths, whereas no difference in evenness was found. TRBV6-7 relative abundance was lower in cases than in controls (roughly 0.12% versus 0.17%; Bonferroni P = 0.0008).

On this clone: No cognate antigen has been identified for it. The read ends 3 residues before the CDR3 terminus; that terminus is restored from the germline J gene.

TCR beta CDR3 regions were amplified by multiplex PCR from an average of around 1,200 ng genomic DNA per sample using the immunoSEQ assay. Primer bias was corrected in the assay by using a complete synthetic TCR repertoire to establish an amplification baseline. The amplicons were sequenced using the Illumina platform. The authors' pipeline ran thus. Sequences were error-corrected by clustering with frequency ratios and a modified nearest-neighbor algorithm, then analyzed in the immunoSEQ Analyzer with IMGT gene definitions. At each rarefaction depth, TCR richness and evenness were averaged across 20 rarefaction repeats, and samples with fewer sequences than that depth were excluded. Relative abundances of V, D and J genes were compared between groups using Wilcoxon rank sum tests, with FDR correction applied. An intraclass correlation of roughly 96% for TCR richness and an average of around 76% across 66 gene segments were obtained from the blinded duplicates. Imported from immuneACCESS, the table was reduced by TCRdb to in-frame sequences with V and J called. These copies leave out some clones; in studies compared against another copy, an unresolved V gene accounts for under half, and the cause of the remainder is not known. The V and J calls and clone size come from that table; D and trimming were worked out from the DNA. This sample's table lists tens of thousands of clones. The ten largest account for approximately 12% of the sample.

Every participant had a single incident cervical HPV16 infection, and prevalent HPV16 infections were excluded. Cervical HPV DNA was detected with MY09/MY11 PCR, and genotyping was done by dot-blot hybridization. Fifteen mL of heparinized blood were centrifuged, and the buffy coat was aliquoted, frozen at -30°C, then stored at -80°C. QIAGEN kits were used to extract genomic DNA from the buffy coat specimens. The chain was built from TRBV20-1 and TRBJ2-3; TRBD2 aligns with 13 central bases. The sequencing sample was made of blood buffy coat. The origin of this receptor is a woman aged 18-69 years with a cervical HPV16 infection that either progressed to CIN3+ or cleared (not recorded which). The CDR3 region has the sequence CSAPGLAGKTDTQYF. The sequenced part of the CDR3 DNA is TGCAGTGCCCCGGGACTAGCGGGGAAAACAGATACG.